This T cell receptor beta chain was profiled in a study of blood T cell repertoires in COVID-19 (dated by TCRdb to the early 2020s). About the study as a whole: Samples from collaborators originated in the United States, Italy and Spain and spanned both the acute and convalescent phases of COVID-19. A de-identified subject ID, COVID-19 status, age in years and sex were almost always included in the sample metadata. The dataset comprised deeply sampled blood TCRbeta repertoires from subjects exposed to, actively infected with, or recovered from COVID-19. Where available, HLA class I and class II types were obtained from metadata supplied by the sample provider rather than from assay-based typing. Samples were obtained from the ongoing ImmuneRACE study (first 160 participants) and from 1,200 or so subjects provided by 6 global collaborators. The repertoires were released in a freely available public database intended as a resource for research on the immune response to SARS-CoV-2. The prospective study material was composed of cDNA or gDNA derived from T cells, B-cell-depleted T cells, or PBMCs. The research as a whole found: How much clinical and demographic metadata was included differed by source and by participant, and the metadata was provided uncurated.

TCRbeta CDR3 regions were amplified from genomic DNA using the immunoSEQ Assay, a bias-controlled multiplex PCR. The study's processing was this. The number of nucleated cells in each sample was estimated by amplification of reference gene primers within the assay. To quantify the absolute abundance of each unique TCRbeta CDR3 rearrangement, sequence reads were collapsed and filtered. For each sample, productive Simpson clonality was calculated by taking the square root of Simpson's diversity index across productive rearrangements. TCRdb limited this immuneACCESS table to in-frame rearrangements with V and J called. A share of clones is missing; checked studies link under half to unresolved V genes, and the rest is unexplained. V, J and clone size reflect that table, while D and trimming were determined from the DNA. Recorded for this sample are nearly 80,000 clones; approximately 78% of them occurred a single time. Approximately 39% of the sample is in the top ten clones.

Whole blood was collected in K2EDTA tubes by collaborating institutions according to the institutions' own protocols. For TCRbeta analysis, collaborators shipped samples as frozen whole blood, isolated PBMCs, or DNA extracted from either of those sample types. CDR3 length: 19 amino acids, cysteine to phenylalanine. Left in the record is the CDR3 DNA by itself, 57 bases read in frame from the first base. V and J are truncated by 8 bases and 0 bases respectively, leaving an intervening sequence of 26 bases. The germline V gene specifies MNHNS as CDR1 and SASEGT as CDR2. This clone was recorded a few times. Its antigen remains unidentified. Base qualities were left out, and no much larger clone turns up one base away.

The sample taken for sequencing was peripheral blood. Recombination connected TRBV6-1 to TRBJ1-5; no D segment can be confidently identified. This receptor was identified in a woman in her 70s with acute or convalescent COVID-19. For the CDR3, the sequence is CASRGRMEYPADSNQPQHF. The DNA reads TGTGCCAGCCGTGGAAGGATGGAGTACCCGGCGGATAGCAATCAGCCCCAGCATTTT.